This TCR beta chain is drawn from a study of shared clonotypes between healthy human individuals. Naive CD8 cells lacked CD45RO and underwent positive selection for CCR7, leaving out terminally differentiated effector memory CD45RA+ cells. As concerns this clone: Its antigen remains unidentified.

Deletions cut 3 bases from V and 3 bases from J, with 11 bases between. Germline V gives CDR1 LNHNV, CDR2 YYDKDF (reference sequence). The CDR3 sequence is 14 residues long. Overall study findings and caveats: The small donor group covered limited genetic and exposure diversity. Exclusively blood specimens were collected; tissue repertoires likely differ.

Deep was the level used in running the assay. Generated by immunoSEQ multiplex PCR, the TCRdb table keeps only in-frame clones and is missing some. The repertoire holds roughly 1,800,000 clones, less than 95% seen once, with 1% to 1.5% in the top ten. This sequence originates from a man in his late teens or twenties in good health. What was sequenced was naive CD8+ T cells sorted from blood. The chain combines TRBV15 with TRBJ2-5; D gene uncertain. CDR3 coding DNA: TGTGCCACCAGCAGGGTCGGCGGTGAAGAGACCCAGTACTTC. The encoded protein is CATSRVGGEETQYF.